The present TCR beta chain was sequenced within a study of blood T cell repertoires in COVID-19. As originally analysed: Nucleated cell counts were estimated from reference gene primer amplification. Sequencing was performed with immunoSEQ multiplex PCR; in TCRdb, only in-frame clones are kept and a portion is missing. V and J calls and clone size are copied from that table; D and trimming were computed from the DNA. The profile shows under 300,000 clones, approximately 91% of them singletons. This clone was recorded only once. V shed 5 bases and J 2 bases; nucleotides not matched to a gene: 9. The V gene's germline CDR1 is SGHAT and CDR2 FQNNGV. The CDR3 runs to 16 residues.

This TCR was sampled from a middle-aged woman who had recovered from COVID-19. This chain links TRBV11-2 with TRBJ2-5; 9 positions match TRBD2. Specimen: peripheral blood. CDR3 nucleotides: TGTGCCAGCAGCCCCACACTGGGACTAGCTCAAGAGACCCAGTACTTC. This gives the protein CASSPTLGLAQETQYF.